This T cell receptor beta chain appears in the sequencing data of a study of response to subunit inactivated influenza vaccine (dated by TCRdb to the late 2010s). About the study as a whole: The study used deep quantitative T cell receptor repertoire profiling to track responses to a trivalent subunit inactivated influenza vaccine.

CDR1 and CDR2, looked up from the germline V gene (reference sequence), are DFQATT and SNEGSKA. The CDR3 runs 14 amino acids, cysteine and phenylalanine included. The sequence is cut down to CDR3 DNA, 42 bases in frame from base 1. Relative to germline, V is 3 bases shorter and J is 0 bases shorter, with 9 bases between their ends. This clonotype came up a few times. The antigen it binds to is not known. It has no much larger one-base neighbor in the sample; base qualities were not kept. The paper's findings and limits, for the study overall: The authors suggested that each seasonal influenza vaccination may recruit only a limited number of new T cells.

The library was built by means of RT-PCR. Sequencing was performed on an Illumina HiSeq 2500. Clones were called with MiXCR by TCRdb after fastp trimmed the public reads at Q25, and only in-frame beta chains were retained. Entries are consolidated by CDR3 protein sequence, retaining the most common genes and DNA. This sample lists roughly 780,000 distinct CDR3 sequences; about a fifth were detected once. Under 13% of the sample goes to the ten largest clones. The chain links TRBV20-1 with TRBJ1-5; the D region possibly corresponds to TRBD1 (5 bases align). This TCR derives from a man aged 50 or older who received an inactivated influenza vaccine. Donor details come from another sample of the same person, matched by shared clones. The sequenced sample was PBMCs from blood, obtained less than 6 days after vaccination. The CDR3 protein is CSARTAYSNQPQHF. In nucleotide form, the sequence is TGCAGTGCTAGGACAGCATATAGCAATCAGCCCCAGCATTTT.